This T cell receptor beta chain was identified in a study of shared clonotypes between healthy human individuals. General study points: Generation probabilities were higher for clonotypes shared across all four sorted-subset donors than for unshared ones.

In the sorted-subset replicate PCRs, 200 ng DNA, 30,000 or so T cell genomes, was used. The authors' processing: ImmunoSEQ output held junction-only sequences without quality scores, so filtering differed. Libraries were prepared by immunoSEQ multiplex PCR; TCRdb keeps only in-frame clonotypes and omits some of them. Clonal size and the V and J genes are those of that table, whereas D and trimming came from the DNA. The table shows about 230,000 clones, with 65% to 70% occurring only once. CD45RA-negative memory and CD45RA+ naive subsets were split from the CD4+ cells. Note on this clone: Its antigen remains unknown.

CDR1 is DFQATT and CDR2 is SNEGSKA in the germline V gene (reference sequence). With 5 bases removed from V and 4 bases from J, the gap between germline ends came to 9 bases. This CDR3 spans 11 amino acids. The sequence was collected from a man aged 25-45 years in good health. Sequencing used memory CD4+ T cells sorted from blood. Subset described: CD45RA-negative fraction. V gene TRBV20-1 combines with J gene TRBJ2-7; the D is unclear. The CDR3 nucleotides are TGCAGTGCTGCCATACGTTACGAGCAGTACTTC. Translated: CSAAIRYEQYF.